This is a list of T cell receptor beta chains from one sample in a study of T cell changes during pregnancy in multiple sclerosis. Sequencing was performed with immunoSEQ multiplex PCR; in TCRdb, only in-frame clones are kept and a portion is missing. Here the sample spans under 120,000 clones, about 89% being singletons. The starting material was peripheral blood, obtained after pregnancy. These receptors were collected from a female donor with multiple sclerosis, enrolled in a pregnancy study. Both conserved end residues are part of each CDR3. D genes are given only for firm matches. Clone size is stated in some rows and not others, as once, few, many or a class when expanded.

size: NA; J: TRBJ2-1; D: TRBD1; V: TRBV6-5; DNA: TGTGCCAGCAGCCCGCAGCCGGGACAGGGGTATGAGCAGTTCTTC; CDR3: CASSPQPGQGYEQFF
size: NA; J: TRBJ2-2; D: TRBD2; V: TRBV13; DNA: TGTGCCAGCAGCCGCCAGGACCTCGGGGGAGGGACCGGGGAGCTGTTTTTT; CDR3: CASSRQDLGGGTGELFF
size: NA; J: TRBJ2-3; D: TRBD2; V: TRBV5-1; DNA: TGCGCCAGCAGCTTGTTACTAGCGGGGGCGACAGATACGCAGTATTTT; CDR3: CASSLLLAGATDTQYF
size: once; J: TRBJ1-5; D: NA; V: TRBV4-2; DNA: TGTGCCAGCAGCCACCCGGGTGGCGGTAGCAATCAGCCCCAGCATTTT; CDR3: CASSHPGGGSNQPQHF
size: NA; J: TRBJ2-2; D: TRBD1; V: TRBV30; DNA: TGTGCCTCCCGGGACAGGGGATCCGGGGAGCTGTTTTTT; CDR3: CASRDRGSGELFF
size: NA; J: TRBJ2-5; D: NA; V: TRBV2; DNA: TGTGCCAGCAGATGGCGGTTATCGGAGACCCAGTACTTC; CDR3: CASRWRLSETQYF
size: NA; J: TRBJ2-2; D: NA; V: TRBV2; DNA: TGTGCCAGCCGCGCGGGGACCGGGGAGCTGTTTTTT; CDR3: CASRAGTGELFF
size: NA; J: TRBJ2-5; D: NA; V: TRBV5-6; DNA: TGTGCCAGCAGCTTTTCCCTCGAGGTAGGAAAAGAGACCCAGTACTTC; CDR3: CASSFSLEVGKETQYF
size: NA; J: TRBJ2-7; D: TRBD1; V: TRBV13; DNA: TGTGCCAGCAGCTCGGGACAGGGATCCTACGAGCAGTACTTC; CDR3: CASSSGQGSYEQYF
size: NA; J: TRBJ1-5; D: TRBD1; V: TRBV14; DNA: TGTGCCAGCAGCAAAGGGACAGGTCCTTGGCCCCAGCATTTT; CDR3: CASSKGTGPWPQHF
size: once; J: TRBJ1-1; D: TRBD1; V: TRBV28; DNA: TGTGCCAGCAGTCCAGGGACAGGGGTCCGGAACACTGAAGCTTTCTTT; CDR3: CASSPGTGVRNTEAFF
size: NA; J: TRBJ1-1; D: NA; V: TRBV5-1; DNA: TGCGCCAGCAGCTCTGGCGGCGGAGATGAAGCTTTCTTT; CDR3: CASSSGGGDEAFF